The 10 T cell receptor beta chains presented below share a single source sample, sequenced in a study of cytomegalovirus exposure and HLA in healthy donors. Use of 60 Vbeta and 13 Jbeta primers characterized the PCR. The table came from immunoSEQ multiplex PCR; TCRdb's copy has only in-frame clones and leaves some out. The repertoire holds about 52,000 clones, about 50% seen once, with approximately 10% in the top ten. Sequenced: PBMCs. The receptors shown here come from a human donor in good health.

CDR3 protein: CASSSKRSSGANVLTF. CDR3 bases: TGTGCCAGCAGTTCCAAGCGTAGCTCTGGGGCCAACGTCCTGACTTTC. The chain combines TRBV6-5 with TRBJ2-6; D not certain. From germline, CDR1 is MNHEY and CDR2 SVGAGI. V lost 4 bases and J 0 bases, leaving 10 bases between the germline ends. This CDR3 is 16 amino acids long.

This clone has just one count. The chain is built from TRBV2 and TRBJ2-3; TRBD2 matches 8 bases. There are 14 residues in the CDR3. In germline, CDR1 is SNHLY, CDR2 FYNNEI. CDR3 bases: TGTTCTACTCATTCGACTAGCGCCTATGCTACGCAGTATTTT. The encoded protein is CSTHSTSAYATQYF.

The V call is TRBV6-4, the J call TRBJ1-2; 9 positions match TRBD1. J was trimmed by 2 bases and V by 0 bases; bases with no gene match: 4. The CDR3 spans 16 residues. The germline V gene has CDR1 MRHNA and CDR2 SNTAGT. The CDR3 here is CASSDSAGQGNYGYTF. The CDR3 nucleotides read TGTGCCAGCAGTGACTCAGCAGGACAGGGGAACTATGGCTACACCTTC.

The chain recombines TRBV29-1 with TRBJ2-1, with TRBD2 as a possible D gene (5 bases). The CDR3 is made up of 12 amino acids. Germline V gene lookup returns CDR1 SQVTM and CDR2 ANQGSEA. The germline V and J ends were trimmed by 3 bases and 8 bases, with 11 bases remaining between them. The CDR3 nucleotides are TGCAGCGTTGATGTGTTCGGGGATGAGCAGTTCTTC. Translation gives CSVDVFGDEQFF.

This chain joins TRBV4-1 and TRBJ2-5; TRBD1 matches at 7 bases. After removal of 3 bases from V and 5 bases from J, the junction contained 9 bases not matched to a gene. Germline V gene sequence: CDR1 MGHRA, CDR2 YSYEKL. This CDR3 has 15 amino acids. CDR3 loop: CASSQPSRDSETQYF. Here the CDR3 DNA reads TGCGCCAGCAGCCAGCCGAGCCGGGACAGCGAGACCCAGTACTTC.

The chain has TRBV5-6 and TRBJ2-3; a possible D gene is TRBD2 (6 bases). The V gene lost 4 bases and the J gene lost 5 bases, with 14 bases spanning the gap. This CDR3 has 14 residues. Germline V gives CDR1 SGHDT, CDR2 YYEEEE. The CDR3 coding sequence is TGTGCCAGCAGCATAGGAGGGGCGGAAGATACGCAGTATTTT. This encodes CASSIGGAEDTQYF.

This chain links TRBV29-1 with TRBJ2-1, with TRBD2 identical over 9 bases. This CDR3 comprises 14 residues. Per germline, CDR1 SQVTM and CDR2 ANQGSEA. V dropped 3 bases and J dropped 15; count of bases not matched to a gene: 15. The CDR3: CSVDGASGKGGGFF. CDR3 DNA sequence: TGCAGCGTTGATGGGGCTAGCGGGAAAGGTGGGGGGTTCTTC.

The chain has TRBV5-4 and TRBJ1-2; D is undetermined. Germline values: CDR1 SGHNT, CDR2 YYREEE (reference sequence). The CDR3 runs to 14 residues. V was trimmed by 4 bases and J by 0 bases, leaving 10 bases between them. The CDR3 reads CASSLTQANYGYTF. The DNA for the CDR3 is TGTGCCAGCAGCCTGACGCAGGCTAACTATGGCTACACCTTC. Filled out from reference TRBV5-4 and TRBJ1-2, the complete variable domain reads ETGVTQSPTHLIKTRGQQVTLRCSSQSGHNTVSWYQQALGQGPQFIFQYYREEENGRGNFPPRFSGLQFPNYSSELNVNALELDDSALYLCASSLTQANYGYTFGSGTRLTVV.

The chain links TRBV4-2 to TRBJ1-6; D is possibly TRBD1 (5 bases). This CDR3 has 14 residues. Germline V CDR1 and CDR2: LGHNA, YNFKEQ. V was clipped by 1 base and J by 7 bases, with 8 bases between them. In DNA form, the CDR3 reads TGTGCCAGCAGCCAAGCCAGGGTGAATTCACCCCTCCACTTT. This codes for CASSQARVNSPLHF.

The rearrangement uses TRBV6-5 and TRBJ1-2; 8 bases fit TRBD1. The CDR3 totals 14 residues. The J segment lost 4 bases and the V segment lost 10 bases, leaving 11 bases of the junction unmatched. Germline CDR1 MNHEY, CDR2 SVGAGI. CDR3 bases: TGTGCCACCGGACAGGGCCCCACTAGCTATGGCTACACCTTC. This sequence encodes CATGQGPTSYGYTF.